A selection of T cell receptor beta chains follows, all from one sample in a study of T cells in Graves' hyperthyroidism and ophthalmopathy. Via MiXCR, TCRdb re-called the multiplex PCR reads, giving one row per CDR3 protein. The data hold some 500,000 distinct CDR3 sequences, with roughly a quarter observed a single time. Sequenced sample: blood. These receptor sequences come from a woman in her twenties or thirties with Graves' ophthalmopathy. CDR3s leave out the opening cysteine and the closing phenylalanine or tryptophan. Each record gives: V gene, CDR3 protein.

TRBV30	AWSVRGPDGGDQPQH
TRBV9	ASSPFSGVMETQY
TRBV6-5	ASSYSPGAEKLF
TRBV29-1	SAAGNQETQY
TRBV20-1	SADRGHYGYT
TRBV19	ASSIRDRGSGELF
TRBV19	AISKGASGNTIY
TRBV3-1	ASSYGQVEAF
TRBV6-1	ASSGTGFVSPLH
TRBV7-2	ASSLNRAGNQPQH
TRBV7-9	ATEIETQY
TRBV28	ASSNRVTGELF
TRBV29-1	SVEEGLAGVETQY
TRBV2	ASSLPGRLSSGNTIY
TRBV30	AWCRGGGIQETQY
TRBV6-1	ASSVDGIYEQY
TRBV20-1	SARTSGRQETQY
TRBV15	ATSRDLVIGRTEVF
TRBV6-2/TRBV6-3	ASSSDRAVLKAF
TRBV19	ASSIYSGGPPEELF
TRBV6-2/TRBV6-3	ASSGLPTGVTTQY
TRBV27	ASSFGGMEPQH
TRBV12-3/TRBV12-4	ASRQGLGQETQY
TRBV30	AWKGQGDTGELF
TRBV20-1	SAFGSGQGTYEQY
TRBV2	ASSEAPGVSNQPQH
TRBV19	ASIRGTEAF
TRBV4-3	ASSPMEGTSSYEQY
TRBV4-2	ASSQTGFGYT
TRBV12-3/TRBV12-4	ASSSTESQETQY
TRBV25-1	ASSIGSPGNTIY
TRBV20-1	SASLSVMHGYT
TRBV6-1	ASSKLGTGANNQPQH
TRBV6-5	ASSSGTPYEQY
TRBV12-3/TRBV12-4	ASSPGLLSEQY
TRBV7-8	ASSLAGGTDQETQY
TRBV12-3/TRBV12-4	ASSMAKGANQPQH
TRBV25-1	ASSRGYVTEAF
TRBV12-3/TRBV12-4	ASSFGPSSSGNTIY
TRBV6-2/TRBV6-3	ASVDTGKTEAF
TRBV6-5	ASRSGQDYEQY
TRBV2	ARPGGELNYGYT
TRBV12-3/TRBV12-4	ASSLGGRNNQPQH
TRBV4-3	ASSQTIEADTQY
TRBV28	ASSLRAAGPYEQY
TRBV18	ASSPPGGRAVAF